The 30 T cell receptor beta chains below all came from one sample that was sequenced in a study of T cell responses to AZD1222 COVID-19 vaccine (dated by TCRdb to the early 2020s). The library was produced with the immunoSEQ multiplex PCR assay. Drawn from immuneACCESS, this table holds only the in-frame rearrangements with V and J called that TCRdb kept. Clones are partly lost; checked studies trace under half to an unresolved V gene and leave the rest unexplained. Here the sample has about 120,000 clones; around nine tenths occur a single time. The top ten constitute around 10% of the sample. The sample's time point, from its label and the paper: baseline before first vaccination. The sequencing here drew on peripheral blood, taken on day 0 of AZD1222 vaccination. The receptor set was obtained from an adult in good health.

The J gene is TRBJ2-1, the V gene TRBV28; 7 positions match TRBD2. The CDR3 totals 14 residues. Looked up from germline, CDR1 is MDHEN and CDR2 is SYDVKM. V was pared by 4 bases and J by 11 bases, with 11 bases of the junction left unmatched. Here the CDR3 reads CASSSAGLGKKQFF. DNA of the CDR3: TGTGCCAGCAGTTCGGCCGGACTAGGAAAGAAGCAGTTCTTC.

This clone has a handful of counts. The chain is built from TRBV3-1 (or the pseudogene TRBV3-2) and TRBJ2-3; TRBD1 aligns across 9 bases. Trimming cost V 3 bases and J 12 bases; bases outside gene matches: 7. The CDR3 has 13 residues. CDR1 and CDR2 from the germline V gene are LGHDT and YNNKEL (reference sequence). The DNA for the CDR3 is TGTGCCAGCAGCCAGGGGACAGGGACCCGCCAGTATTTT. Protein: CASSQGTGTRQYF.

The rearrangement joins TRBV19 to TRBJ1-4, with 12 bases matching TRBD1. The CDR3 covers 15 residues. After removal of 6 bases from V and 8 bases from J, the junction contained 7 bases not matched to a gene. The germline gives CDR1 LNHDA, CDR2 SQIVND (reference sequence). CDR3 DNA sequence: TGTGCCAGTAGCGTCGGGACAGGGGGCCGGGAAAAACTGTTTTTT. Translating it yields CASSVGTGGREKLFF.

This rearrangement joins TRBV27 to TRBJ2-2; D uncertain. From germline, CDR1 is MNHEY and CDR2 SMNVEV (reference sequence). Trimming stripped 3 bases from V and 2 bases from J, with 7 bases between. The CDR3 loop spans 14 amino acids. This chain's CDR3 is CASSFEFNTGELFF. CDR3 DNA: TGTGCCAGCAGTTTCGAGTTTAACACCGGGGAGCTGTTTTTT.

CDR3 protein: CASSSGIFGGQGAPYEQYF. DNA of the CDR3: TGTGCCAGCAGTTCCGGGATTTTTGGGGGACAGGGGGCCCCTTACGAGCAGTACTTC. V gene TRBV14 combines with J gene TRBJ2-7; 12 positions agree with TRBD1. CDR1 and CDR2 from the germline V gene are SGHDN and FVKESK. The CDR3 contains 19 residues. V lost 6 bases and J lost 4; bases outside the gene matches: 19.

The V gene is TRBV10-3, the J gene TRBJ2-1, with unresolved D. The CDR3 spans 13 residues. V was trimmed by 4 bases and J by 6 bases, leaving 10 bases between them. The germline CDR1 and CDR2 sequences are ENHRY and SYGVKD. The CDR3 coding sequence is TGTGCCATCAGTGTCCGGTCGGGCAATGAGCAGTTCTTC. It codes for CAISVRSGNEQFF.

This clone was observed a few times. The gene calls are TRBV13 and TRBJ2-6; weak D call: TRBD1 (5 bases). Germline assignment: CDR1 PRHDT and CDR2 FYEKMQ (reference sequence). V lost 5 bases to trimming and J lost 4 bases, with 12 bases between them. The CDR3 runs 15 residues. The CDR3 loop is CASSPDQGGANVLTF. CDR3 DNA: TGTGCCAGCAGCCCAGACCAGGGAGGGGCCAACGTCCTGACTTTC.

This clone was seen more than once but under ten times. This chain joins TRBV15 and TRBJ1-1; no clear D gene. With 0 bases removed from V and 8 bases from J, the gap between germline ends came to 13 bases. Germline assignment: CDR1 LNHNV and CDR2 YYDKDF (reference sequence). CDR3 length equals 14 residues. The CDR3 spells CATSRDRRAGEAFF. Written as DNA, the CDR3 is TGTGCCACCAGCAGAGATCGGCGGGCAGGAGAAGCTTTCTTT.

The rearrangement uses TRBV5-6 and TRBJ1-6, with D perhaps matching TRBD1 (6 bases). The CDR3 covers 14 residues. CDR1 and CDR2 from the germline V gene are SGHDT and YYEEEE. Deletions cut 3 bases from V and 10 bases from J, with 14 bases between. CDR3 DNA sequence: TGTGCCAGCAGCTGGCCCGGGGGCGACTCACCCCTCCACTTT. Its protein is CASSWPGGDSPLHF. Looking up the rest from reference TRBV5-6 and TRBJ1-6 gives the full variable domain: DAGVTQSPTHLIKTRGQQVTLRCSPKSGHDTVSWYQQALGQGPQFIFQYYEEEERQRGNFPDRFSGHQFPNYSSELNVNALLLGDSALYLCASSWPGGDSPLHFGNGTRLTVT.

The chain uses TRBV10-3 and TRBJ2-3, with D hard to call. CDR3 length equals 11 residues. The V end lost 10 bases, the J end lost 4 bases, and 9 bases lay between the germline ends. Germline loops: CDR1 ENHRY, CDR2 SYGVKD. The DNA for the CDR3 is TGTGCCACCCGGGTCGCAGATACGCAGTATTTT. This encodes CATRVADTQYF.

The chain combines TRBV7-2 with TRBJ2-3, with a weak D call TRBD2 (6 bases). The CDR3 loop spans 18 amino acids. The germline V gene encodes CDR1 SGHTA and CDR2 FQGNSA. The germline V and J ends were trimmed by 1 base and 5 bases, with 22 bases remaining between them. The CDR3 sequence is CASSLVSASELGKDTQYF. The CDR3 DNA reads TGTGCCAGCAGCTTAGTCTCGGCTAGCGAGTTGGGAAAAGATACGCAGTATTTT.

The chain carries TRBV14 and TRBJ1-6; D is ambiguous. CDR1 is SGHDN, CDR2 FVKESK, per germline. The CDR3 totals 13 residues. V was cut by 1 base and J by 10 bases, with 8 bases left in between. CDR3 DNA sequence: TGTGCCAGCAGCCAAGGAGTTCGGTCACCCCTCCACTTT. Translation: CASSQGVRSPLHF.

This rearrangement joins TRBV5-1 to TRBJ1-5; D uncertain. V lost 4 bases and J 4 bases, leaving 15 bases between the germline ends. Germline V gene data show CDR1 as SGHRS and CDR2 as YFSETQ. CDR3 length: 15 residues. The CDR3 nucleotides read TGCGCCAGCAGCCCGGACGGAGGGAGGAATCAGCCCCAGCATTTT. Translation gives CASSPDGGRNQPQHF.

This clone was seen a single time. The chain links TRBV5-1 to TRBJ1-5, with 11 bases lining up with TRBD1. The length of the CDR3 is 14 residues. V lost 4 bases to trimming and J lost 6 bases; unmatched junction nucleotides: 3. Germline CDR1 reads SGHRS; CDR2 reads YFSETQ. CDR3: CASSAGQGAQPQHF. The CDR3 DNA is TGCGCCAGCAGCGCCGGACAGGGGGCTCAGCCCCAGCATTTT.

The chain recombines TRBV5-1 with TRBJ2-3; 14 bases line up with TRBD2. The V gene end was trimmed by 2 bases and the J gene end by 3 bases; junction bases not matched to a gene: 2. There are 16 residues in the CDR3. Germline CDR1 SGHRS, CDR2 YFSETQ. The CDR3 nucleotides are TGCGCCAGCAGCTTTAGACTAGCGGGAGGGACAGATACGCAGTATTTT. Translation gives CASSFRLAGGTDTQYF.

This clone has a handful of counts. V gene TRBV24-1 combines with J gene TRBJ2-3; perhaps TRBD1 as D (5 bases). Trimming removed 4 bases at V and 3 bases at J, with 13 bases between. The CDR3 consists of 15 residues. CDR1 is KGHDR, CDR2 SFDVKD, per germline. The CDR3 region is CATSDPTPGTDTQYF. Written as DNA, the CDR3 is TGTGCCACCAGTGACCCGACTCCAGGGACAGATACGCAGTATTTT.

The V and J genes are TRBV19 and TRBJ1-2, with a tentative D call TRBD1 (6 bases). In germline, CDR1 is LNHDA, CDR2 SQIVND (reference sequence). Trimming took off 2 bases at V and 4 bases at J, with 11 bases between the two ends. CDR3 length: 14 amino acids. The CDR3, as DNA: TGTGCCAGTAGTATAAGGGGACACCTCTATGGCTACACCTTC. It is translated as CASSIRGHLYGYTF. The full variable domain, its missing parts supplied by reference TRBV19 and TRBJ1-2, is DGGITQSPKYLFRKEGQNVTLSCEQNLNHDAMYWYRQDPGQGLRLIYYSQIVNDFQKGDIAEGYSVSREKKESFPLTVTSAQKNPTAFYLCASSIRGHLYGYTFGSGTRLTVV.

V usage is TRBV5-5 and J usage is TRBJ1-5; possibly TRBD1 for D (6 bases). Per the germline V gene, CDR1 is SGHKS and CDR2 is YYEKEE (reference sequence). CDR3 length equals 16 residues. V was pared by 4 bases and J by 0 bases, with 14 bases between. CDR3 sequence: CASSLTQGYSNQPQHF. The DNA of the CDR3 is TGTGCCAGCAGCCTAACACAGGGCTATAGCAATCAGCCCCAGCATTTT.

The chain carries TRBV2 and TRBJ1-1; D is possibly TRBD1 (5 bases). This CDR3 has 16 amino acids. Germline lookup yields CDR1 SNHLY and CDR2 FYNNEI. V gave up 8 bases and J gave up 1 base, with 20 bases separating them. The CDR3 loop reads CASYEGLARPNTEAFF. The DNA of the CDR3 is TGTGCCAGCTATGAGGGGCTCGCACGCCCGAACACTGAAGCTTTCTTT.

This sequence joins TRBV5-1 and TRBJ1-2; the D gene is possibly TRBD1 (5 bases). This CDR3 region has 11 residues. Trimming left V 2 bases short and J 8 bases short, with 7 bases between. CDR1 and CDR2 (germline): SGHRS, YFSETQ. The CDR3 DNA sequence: TGCGCCAGCAGCTTAGACAGAGGCTACACCTTC. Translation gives CASSLDRGYTF.

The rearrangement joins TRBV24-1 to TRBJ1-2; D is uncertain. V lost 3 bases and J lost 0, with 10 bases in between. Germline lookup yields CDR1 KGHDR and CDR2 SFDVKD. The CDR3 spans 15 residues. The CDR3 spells CATSDPGSSNYGYTF. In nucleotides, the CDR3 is TGTGCCACCAGTGATCCCGGGAGTTCTAACTATGGCTACACCTTC.

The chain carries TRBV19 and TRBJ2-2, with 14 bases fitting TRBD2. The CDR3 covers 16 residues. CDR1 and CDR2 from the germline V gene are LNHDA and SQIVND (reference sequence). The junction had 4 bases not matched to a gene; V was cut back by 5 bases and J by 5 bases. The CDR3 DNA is TGTGCCAGTAGTCCGGGACTAGCGGGAGCGACCGGGGAGCTGTTTTTT. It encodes CASSPGLAGATGELFF. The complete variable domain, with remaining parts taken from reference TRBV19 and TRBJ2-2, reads DGGITQSPKYLFRKEGQNVTLSCEQNLNHDAMYWYRQDPGQGLRLIYYSQIVNDFQKGDIAEGYSVSREKKESFPLTVTSAQKNPTAFYLCASSPGLAGATGELFFGEGSRLTVL.

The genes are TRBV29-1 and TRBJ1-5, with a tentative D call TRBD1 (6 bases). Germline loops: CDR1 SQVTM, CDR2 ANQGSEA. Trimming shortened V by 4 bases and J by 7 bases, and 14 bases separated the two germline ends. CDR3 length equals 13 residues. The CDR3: CSVVSGADQPQHF. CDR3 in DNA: TGCAGCGTTGTTTCAGGGGCAGACCAGCCCCAGCATTTT.

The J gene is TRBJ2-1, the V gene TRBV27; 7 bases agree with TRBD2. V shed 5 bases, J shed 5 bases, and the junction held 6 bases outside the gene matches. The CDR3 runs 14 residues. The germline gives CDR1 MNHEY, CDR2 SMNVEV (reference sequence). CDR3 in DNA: TGTGCCAGCAGTCCCCAGCGGGGAGACAATGAGCAGTTCTTC. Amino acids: CASSPQRGDNEQFF.

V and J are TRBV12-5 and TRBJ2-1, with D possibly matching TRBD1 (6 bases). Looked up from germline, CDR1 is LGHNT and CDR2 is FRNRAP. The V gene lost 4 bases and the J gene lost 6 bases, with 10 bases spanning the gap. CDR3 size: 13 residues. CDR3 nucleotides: TGTGCTAGTGGTTGGGCAGGGGTCAATGAGCAGTTCTTC. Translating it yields CASGWAGVNEQFF.

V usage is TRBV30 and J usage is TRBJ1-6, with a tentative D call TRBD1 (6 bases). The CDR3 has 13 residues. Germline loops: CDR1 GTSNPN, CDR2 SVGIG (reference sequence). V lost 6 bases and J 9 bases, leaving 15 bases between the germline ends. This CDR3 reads CACATGMVSPLHF. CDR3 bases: TGTGCCTGCGCAACAGGGATGGTTTCACCCCTCCACTTT. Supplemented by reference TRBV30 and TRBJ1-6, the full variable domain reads SQTIHQWPATLVQPVGSPLSLECTVEGTSNPNLYWYRQAAGRGLQLLFYSVGIGQISSEVPQNLSASRPQDRQFILSSKKLLLSDSGFYLCACATGMVSPLHFGNGTRLTVT.

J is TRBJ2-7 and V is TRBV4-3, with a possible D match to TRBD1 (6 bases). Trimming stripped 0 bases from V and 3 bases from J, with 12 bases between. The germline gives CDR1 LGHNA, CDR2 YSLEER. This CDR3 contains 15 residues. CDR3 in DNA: TGCGCCAGCAGCCAAGATTTAGGGACACACTACGAGCAGTACTTC. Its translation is CASSQDLGTHYEQYF.

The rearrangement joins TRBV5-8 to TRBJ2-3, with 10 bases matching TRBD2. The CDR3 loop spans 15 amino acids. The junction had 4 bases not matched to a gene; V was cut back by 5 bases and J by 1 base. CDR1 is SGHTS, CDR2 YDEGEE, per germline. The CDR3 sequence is CASRTGTSGTDTQYF. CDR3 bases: TGTGCCAGCAGAACCGGGACTAGCGGCACAGATACGCAGTATTTT.

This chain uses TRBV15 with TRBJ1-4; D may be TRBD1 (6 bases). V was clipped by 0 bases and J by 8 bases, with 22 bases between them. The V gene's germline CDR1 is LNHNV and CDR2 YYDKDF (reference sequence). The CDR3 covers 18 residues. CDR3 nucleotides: TGTGCCACCAGCAGAGAACGAGGTACAGGGACAAGTGGAGAAAAACTGTTTTTT. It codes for CATSRERGTGTSGEKLFF.

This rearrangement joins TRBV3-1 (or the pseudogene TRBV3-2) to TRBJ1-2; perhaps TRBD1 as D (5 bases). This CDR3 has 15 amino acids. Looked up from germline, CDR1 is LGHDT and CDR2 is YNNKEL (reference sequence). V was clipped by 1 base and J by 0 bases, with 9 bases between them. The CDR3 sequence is CASSQATATNYGYTF. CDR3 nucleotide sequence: TGTGCCAGCAGCCAAGCGACAGCTACTAACTATGGCTACACCTTC.